These T cell receptor beta chains were read from a single sample in a study of blood T cells in healthy people across ages. MiXCR, run by TCRdb on the 5' RACE reads, gives a single entry per CDR3 protein. The table records about 930,000 distinct CDR3 sequences, about 28% of them present only once. This same sample was also part of a study on T cells of mothers and their children.

The specimen sequenced was blood. These receptors originate from a woman aged 40 to 50 in good health. Each CDR3 is given without its conserved first and last residue. D genes are given only for firm matches.

j_call,d_call,v_call,cdr3_length,cdr3_aa
TRBJ1-5,TRBD1,TRBV6-2/TRBV6-3,13,ASRQDRAGNQPQH
TRBJ2-5,TRBD1,TRBV24-1,11,ATESPTGDVQY
TRBJ2-1,-,TRBV9,14,ASSVDPRGPNNEQF
TRBJ2-3,TRBD2,TRBV6-4,13,ASSVERGGADTQY
TRBJ2-7,TRBD2,TRBV7-2,12,ASSRGLAAYEQY
TRBJ2-2,-,TRBV29-1,15,SARRGEVTGPTGELF
TRBJ2-7,-,TRBV4-1,12,ASSQENSAYEQY
TRBJ2-5,TRBD1,TRBV28,15,ASNFRDRGEAGETQY
TRBJ2-5,TRBD1,TRBV5-6,14,ASSLDWTGGQETQY
TRBJ2-7,-,TRBV20-1,9,SARTRDEQY
TRBJ2-5,-,TRBV2,12,ASLVQGWEETQY